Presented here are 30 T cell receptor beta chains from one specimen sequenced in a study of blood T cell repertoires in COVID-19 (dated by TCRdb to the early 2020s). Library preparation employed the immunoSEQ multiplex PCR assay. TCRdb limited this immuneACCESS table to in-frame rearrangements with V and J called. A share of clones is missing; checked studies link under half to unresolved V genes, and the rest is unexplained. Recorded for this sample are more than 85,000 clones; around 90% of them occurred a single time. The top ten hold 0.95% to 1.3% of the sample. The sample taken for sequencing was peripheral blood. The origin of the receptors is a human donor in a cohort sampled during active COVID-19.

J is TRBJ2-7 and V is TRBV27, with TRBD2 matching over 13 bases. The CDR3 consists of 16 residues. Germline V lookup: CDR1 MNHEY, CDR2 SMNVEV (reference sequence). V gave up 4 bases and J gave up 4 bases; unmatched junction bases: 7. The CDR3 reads CASSSPQTSGRYEQYF. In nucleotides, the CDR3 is TGTGCCAGCAGTTCCCCGCAGACTAGCGGGAGGTACGAGCAGTACTTC.

The CDR3: CASSWKDSRTEAFF. The CDR3 DNA follows: TGCGCCAGCAGCTGGAAGGACAGTCGGACTGAAGCTTTCTTT. V gene TRBV5-1 combines with J gene TRBJ1-1; D may be TRBD1 (6 bases). The CDR3 extends over 14 amino acids. CDR1 and CDR2 (germline): SGHRS, YFSETQ. Between the trimmed V and J ends, which lost 3 bases and 5 bases, there was a span of 14 bases.

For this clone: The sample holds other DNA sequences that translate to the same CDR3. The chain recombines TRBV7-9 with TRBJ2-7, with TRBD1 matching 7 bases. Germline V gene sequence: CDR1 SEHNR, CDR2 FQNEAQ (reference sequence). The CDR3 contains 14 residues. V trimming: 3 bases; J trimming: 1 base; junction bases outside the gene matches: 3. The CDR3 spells CASSFRDSSYEQYF. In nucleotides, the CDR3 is TGTGCCAGCAGCTTCCGGGACAGTTCCTACGAGCAGTACTTC.

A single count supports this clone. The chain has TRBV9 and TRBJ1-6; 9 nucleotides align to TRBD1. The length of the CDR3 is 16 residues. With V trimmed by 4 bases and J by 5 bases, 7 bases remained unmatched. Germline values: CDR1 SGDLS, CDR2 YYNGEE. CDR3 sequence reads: CASSPFDRGDNSPLHF. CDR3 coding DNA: TGTGCCAGCAGCCCTTTTGACAGGGGGGATAATTCACCCCTCCACTTT.

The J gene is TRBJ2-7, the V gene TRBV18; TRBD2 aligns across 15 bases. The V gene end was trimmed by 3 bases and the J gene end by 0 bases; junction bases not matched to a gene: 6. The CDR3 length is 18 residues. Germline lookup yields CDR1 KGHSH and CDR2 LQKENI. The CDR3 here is CASSPTRTSGRVSYEQYF. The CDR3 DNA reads TGTGCCAGCTCACCGACCCGGACTAGCGGGAGGGTCTCCTACGAGCAGTACTTC.

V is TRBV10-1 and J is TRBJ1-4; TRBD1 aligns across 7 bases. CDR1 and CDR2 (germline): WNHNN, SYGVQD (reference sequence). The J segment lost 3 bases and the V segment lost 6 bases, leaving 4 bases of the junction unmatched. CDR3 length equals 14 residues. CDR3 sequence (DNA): TGCGCCAGCAGCCTCGGGACAGCTAATGAAAAACTGTTTTTT. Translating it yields CASSLGTANEKLFF.

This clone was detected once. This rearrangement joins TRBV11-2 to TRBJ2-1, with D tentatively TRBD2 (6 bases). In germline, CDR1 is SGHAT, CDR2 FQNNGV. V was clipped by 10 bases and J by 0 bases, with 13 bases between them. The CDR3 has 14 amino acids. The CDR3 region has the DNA TGTGCCATTCCCTCGGGACTCTCCTACAATGAGCAGTTCTTC. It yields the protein CAIPSGLSYNEQFF.

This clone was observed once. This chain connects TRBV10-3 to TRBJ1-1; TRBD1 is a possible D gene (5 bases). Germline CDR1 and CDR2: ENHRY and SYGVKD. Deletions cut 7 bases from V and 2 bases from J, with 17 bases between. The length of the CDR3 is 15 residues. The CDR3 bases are TGTGCCATCACCACATCGTGGGGCCTAAACACTGAAGCTTTCTTT. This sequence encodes CAITTSWGLNTEAFF.

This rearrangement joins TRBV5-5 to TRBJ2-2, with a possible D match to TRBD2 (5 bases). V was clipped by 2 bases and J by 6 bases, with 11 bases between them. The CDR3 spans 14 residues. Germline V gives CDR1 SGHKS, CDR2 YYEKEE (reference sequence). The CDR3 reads CASSFDGGPGELFF. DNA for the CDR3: TGTGCCAGCAGCTTTGACGGCGGGCCCGGGGAGCTGTTTTTT.

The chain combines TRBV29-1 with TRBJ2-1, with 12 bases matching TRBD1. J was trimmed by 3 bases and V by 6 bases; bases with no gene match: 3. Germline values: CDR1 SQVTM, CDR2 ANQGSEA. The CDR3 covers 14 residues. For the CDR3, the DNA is TGCAGCGTCCGGGACAGGGGGCTCTACAATGAGCAGTTCTTC. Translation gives CSVRDRGLYNEQFF.

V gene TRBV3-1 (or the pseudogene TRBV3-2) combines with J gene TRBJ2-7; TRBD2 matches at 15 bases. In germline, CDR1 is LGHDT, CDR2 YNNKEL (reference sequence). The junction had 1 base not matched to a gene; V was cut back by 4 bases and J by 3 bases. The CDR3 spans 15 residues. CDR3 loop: CASSRTSGGVYEQYF. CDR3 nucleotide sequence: TGTGCCAGCAGCCGGACTAGCGGGGGGGTCTACGAGCAGTACTTC.

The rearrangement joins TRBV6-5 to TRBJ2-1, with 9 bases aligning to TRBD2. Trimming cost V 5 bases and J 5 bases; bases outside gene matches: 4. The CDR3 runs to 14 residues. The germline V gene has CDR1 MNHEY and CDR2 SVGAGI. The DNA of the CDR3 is TGTGCCAGCAGTCGGCTAGCGGGGAACAATGAGCAGTTCTTC. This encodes CASSRLAGNNEQFF.

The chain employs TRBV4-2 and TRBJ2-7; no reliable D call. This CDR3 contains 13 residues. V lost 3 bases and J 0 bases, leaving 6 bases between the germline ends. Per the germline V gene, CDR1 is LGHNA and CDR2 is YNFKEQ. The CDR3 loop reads CASSHISSYEQYF. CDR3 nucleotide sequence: TGTGCCAGCAGCCACATCAGCTCCTACGAGCAGTACTTC.

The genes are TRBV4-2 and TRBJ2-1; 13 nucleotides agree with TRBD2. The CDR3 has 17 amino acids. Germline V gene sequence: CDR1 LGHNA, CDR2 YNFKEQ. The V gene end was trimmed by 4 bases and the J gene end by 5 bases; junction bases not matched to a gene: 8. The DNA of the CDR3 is TGTGCCAGCAGCCCACCGGGACTAGCGGGGAGGGACAATGAGCAGTTCTTC. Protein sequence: CASSPPGLAGRDNEQFF.

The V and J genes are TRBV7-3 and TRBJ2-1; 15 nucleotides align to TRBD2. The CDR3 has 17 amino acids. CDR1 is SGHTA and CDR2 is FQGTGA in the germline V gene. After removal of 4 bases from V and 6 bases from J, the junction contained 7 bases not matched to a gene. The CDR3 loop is CASSYTGLAGGINEQFF. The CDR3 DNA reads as TGTGCCAGCAGCTACACGGGACTAGCGGGAGGCATCAATGAGCAGTTCTTC.

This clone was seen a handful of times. The CDR3 sequence: CASSLMTSGTQYF. The CDR3 bases are TGTGCCAGCAGCTTAATGACTAGCGGGACGCAGTACTTC. The chain links TRBV7-3 to TRBJ2-7, with TRBD2 identical over 11 bases. Germline-derived CDR1 and CDR2 are SGHTA and FQGTGA. The CDR3 contains 13 residues. Trimming removed 1 base from V and 9 bases from J; junction bases left unmatched: 2.

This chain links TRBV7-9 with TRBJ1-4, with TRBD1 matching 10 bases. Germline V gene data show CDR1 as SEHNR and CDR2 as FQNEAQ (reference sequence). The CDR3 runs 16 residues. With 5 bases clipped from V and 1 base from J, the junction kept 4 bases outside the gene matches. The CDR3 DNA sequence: TGTGCCAGCAGCCTCGGGACAGGGGTAACTAATGAAAAACTGTTTTTT. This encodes CASSLGTGVTNEKLFF. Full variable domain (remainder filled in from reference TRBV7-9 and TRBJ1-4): DTGVSQNPRHKITKRGQNVTFRCDPISEHNRLYWYRQTLGQGPEFLTYFQNEAQLEKSRLLSDRFSAERPKGSFSTLEIQRTEQGDSAMYLCASSLGTGVTNEKLFFGSGTQLSVL.

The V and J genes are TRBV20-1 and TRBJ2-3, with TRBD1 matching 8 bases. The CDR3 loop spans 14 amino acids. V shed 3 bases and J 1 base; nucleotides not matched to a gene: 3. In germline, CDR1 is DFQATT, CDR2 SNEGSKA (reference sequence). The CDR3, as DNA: TGCAGTGCTAGTCCGGGACAGGGCACAGATACGCAGTATTTT. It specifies CSASPGQGTDTQYF.

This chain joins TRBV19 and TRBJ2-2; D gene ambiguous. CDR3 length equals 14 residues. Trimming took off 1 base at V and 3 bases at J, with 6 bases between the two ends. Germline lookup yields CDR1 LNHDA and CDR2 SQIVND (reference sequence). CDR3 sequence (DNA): TGTGCCAGTAGTATAGTACAGCACACCGGGGAGCTGTTTTTT. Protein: CASSIVQHTGELFF.

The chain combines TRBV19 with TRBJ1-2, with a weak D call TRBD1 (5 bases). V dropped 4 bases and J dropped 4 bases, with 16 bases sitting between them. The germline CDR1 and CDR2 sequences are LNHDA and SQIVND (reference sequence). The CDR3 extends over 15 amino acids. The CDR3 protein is CASSSLQTATYGYTF. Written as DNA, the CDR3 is TGTGCCAGTAGTAGCTTACAGACAGCGACCTATGGCTACACCTTC.

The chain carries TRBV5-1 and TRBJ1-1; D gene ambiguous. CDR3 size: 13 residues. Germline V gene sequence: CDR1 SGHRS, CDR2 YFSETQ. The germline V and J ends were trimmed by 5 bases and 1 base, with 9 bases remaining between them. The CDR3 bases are TGCGCCAGCAGGGTTAATAGGAACACTGAAGCTTTCTTT. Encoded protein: CASRVNRNTEAFF.

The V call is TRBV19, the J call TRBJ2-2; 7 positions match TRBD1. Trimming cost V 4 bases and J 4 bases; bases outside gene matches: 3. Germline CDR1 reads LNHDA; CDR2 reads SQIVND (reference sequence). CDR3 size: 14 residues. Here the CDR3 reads CASSNRGITGELFF. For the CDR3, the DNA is TGTGCCAGTAGTAACAGGGGTATCACCGGGGAGCTGTTTTTT.

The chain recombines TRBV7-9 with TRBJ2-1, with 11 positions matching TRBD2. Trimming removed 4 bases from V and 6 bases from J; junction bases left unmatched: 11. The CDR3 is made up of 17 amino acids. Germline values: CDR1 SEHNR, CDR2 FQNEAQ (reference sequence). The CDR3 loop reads CASSSLRLAGRGNEQFF. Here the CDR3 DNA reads TGTGCCAGCAGCTCTTTACGACTAGCGGGGAGGGGCAATGAGCAGTTCTTC.

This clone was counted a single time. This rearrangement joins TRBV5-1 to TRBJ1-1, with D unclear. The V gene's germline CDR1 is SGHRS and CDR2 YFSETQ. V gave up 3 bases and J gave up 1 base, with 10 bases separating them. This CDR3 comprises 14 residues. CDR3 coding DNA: TGCGCCAGCAGCTGGTCTTCGGGGAACACTGAAGCTTTCTTT. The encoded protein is CASSWSSGNTEAFF.

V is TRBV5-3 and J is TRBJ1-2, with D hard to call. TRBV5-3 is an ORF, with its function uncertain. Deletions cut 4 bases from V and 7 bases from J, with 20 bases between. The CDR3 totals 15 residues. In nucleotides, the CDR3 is TGTGCCAGAAGCATCGTACGTGCGACTGGCGCTGGCTACACCTTC. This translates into CARSIVRATGAGYTF.

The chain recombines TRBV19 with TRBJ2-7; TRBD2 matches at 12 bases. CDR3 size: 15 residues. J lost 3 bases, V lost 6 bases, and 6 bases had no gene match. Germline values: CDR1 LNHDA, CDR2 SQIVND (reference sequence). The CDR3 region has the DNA TGTGCCAGTAGCCCAACTAGCGGGAGGCTCTACGAGCAGTACTTC. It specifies CASSPTSGRLYEQYF.

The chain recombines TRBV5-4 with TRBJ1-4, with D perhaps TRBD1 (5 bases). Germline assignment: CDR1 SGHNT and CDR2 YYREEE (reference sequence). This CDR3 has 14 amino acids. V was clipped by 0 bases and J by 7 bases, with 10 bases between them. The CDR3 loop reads CASSLGQGGEKLFF. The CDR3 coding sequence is TGTGCCAGCAGCTTGGGGCAGGGAGGTGAAAAACTGTTTTTT.

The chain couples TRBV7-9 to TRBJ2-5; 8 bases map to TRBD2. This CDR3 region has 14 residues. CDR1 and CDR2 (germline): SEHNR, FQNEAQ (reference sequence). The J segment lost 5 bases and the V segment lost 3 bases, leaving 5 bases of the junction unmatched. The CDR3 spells CASSFTSGRETQYF. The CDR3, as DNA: TGTGCCAGCAGCTTTACTAGCGGAAGGGAGACCCAGTACTTC. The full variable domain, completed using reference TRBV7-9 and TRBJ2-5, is DTGVSQNPRHKITKRGQNVTFRCDPISEHNRLYWYRQTLGQGPEFLTYFQNEAQLEKSRLLSDRFSAERPKGSFSTLEIQRTEQGDSAMYLCASSFTSGRETQYFGPGTRLLVL.

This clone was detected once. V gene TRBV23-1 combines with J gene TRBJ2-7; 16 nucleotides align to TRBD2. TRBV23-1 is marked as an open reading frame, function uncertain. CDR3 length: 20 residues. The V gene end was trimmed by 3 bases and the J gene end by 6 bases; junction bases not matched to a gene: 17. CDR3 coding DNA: TGCGCCAGCAGTCACTACCCTAAGGGACTAGCGGGAGGGCCTGGGGTCGAGCAGTACTTC. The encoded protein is CASSHYPKGLAGGPGVEQYF.

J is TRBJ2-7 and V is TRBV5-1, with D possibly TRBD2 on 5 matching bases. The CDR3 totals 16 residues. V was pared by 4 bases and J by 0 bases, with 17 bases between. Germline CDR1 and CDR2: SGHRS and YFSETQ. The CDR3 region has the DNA TGCGCCAGCAGCCTGGGTGAGGGCCTGAGCTCCTACGAGCAGTACTTC. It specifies CASSLGEGLSSYEQYF.